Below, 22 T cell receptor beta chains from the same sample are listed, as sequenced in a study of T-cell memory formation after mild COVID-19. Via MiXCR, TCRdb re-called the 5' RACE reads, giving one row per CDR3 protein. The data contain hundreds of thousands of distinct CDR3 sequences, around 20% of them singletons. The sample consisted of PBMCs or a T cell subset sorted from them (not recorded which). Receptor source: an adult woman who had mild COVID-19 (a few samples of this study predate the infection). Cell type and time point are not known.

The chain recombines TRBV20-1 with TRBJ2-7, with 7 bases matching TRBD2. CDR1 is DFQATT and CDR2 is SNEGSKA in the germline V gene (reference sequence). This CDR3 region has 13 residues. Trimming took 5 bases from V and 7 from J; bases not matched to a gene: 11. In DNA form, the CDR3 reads TGCAGTGCTGGGGGGGGTAAAGGTATAGAGCAGTACTTC. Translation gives CSAGGGKGIEQYF.

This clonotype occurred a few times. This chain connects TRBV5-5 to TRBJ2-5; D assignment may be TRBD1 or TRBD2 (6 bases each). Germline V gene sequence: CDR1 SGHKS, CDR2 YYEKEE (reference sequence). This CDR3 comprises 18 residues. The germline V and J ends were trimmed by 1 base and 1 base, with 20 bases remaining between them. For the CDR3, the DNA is TGTGCCAGCAGCTTGAAGCGTTTAGGGGGGACCCCCCAAGAGACCCAGTACTTC. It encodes CASSLKRLGGTPQETQYF.

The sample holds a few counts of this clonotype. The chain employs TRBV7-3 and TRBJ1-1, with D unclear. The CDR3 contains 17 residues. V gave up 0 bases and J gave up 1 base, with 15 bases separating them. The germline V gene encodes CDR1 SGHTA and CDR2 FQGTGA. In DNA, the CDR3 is TGTGCCAGCAGCTTAACGCGTAAAGGTCTGACGAACACTGAAGCTTTCTTT. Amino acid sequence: CASSLTRKGLTNTEAFF.

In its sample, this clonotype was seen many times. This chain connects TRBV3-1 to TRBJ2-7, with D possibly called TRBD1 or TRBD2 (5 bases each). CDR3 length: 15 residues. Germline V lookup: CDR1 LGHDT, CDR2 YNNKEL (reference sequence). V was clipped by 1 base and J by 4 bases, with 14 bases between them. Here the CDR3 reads CASSQVRGRTYEQYF. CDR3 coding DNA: TGTGCCAGCAGCCAAGTTAGGGGACGGACGTACGAGCAGTACTTC.

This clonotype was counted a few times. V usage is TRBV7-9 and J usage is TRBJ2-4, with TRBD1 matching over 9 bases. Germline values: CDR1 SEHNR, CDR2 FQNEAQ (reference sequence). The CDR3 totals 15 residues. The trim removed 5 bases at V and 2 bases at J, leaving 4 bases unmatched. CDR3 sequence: CASSLGTGTKNIQYF. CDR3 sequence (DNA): TGTGCCAGCAGCCTCGGGACAGGGACCAAAAACATTCAGTACTTC.

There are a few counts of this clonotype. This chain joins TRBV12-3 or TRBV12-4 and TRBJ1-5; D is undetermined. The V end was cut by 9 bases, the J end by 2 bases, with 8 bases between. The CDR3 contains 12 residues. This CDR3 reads CASKHGNQPQHF. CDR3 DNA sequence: TGTGCCAGTAAACATGGCAATCAGCCCCAGCATTTT.

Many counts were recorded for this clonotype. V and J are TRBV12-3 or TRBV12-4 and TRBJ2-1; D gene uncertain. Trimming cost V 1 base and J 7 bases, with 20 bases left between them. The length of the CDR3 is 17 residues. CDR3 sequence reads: CASSLEASRGPYNEQFF. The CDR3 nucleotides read TGTGCCAGCAGTTTAGAAGCCTCGCGCGGACCGTATAATGAGCAGTTCTTC.

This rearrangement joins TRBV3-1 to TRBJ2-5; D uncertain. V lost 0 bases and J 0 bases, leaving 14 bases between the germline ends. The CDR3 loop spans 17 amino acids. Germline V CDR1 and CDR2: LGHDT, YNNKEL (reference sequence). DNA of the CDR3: TGTGCCAGCAGCCAAGATACCTACAGAATTTACCAAGAGACCCAGTACTTC. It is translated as CASSQDTYRIYQETQYF.

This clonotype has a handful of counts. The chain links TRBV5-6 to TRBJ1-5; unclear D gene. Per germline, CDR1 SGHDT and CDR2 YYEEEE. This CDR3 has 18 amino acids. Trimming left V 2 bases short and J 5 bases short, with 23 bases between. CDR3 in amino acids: CASSLRGSSESHHQPQHF. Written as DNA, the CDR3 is TGTGCCAGCAGCTTAAGAGGCAGCAGTGAATCGCATCATCAGCCCCAGCATTTT. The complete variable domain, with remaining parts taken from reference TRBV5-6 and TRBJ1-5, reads DAGVTQSPTHLIKTRGQQVTLRCSPKSGHDTVSWYQQALGQGPQFIFQYYEEEERQRGNFPDRFSGHQFPNYSSELNVNALLLGDSALYLCASSLRGSSESHHQPQHFGDGTRLSIL.

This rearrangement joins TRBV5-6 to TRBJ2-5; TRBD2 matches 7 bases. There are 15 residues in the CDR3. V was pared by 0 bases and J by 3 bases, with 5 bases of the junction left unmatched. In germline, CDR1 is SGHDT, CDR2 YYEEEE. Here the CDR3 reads CASSLASRGEETQYF. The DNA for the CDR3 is TGTGCCAGCAGCTTGGCCTCTCGGGGGGAAGAGACCCAGTACTTC. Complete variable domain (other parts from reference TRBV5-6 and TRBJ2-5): DAGVTQSPTHLIKTRGQQVTLRCSPKSGHDTVSWYQQALGQGPQFIFQYYEEEERQRGNFPDRFSGHQFPNYSSELNVNALLLGDSALYLCASSLASRGEETQYFGPGTRLLVL.

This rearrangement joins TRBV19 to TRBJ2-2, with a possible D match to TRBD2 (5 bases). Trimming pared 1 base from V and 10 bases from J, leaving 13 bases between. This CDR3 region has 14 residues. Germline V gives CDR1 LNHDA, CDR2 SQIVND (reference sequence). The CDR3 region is CASSIGTGLEELFF. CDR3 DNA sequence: TGTGCCAGTAGTATAGGGACTGGTCTCGAGGAGCTGTTTTTT. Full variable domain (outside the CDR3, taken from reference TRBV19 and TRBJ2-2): DGGITQSPKYLFRKEGQNVTLSCEQNLNHDAMYWYRQDPGQGLRLIYYSQIVNDFQKGDIAEGYSVSREKKESFPLTVTSAQKNPTAFYLCASSIGTGLEELFFGEGSRLTVL.

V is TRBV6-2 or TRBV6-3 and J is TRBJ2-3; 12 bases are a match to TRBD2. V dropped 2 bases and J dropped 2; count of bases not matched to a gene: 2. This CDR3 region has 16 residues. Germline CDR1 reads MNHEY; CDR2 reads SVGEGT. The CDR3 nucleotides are TGTGCCAGCAGTTACGGACTAGCGGGGCACACAGATACGCAGTATTTT. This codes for CASSYGLAGHTDTQYF.

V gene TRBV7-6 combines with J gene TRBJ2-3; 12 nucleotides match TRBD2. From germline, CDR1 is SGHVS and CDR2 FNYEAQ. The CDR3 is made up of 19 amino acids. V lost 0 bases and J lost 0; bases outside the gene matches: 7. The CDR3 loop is CASSLAWTSGASSTDTQYF. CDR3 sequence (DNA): TGTGCCAGCAGCTTAGCCTGGACTAGCGGGGCTTCTAGCACAGATACGCAGTATTTT.

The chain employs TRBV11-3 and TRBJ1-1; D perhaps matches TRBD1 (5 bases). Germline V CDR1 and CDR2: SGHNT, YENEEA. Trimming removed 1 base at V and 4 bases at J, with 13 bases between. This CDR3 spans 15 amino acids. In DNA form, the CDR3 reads TGTGCCAGCAGCTTAGCGACGGTCCAGGGCACTGAAGCTTTCTTT. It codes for CASSLATVQGTEAFF.

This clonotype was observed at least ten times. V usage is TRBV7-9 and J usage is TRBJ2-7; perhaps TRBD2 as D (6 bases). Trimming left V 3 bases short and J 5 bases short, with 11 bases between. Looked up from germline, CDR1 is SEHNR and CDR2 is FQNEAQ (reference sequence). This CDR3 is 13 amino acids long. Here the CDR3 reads CASSFPGGDEQYF. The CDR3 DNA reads TGTGCCAGCAGCTTTCCAGGAGGGGACGAGCAGTACTTC.

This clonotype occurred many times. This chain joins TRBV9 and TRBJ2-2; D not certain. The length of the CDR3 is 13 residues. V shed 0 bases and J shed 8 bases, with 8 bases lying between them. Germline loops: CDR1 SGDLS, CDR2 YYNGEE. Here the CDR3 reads CASSVEIGGELFF. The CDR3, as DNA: TGTGCCAGCAGCGTAGAGATAGGAGGGGAGCTGTTTTTT.

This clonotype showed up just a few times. CDR3 DNA: TGTGCCAGTAGTATTAGAGAGAGGGTTGAAGCTTTCTTT. It codes for CASSIRERVEAFF. This chain joins TRBV19 and TRBJ1-1; D not certain. Trimming pared 3 bases from V and 7 bases from J, leaving 12 bases between. Germline CDR1 is LNHDA and CDR2 is SQIVND (reference sequence). The CDR3 covers 13 residues.

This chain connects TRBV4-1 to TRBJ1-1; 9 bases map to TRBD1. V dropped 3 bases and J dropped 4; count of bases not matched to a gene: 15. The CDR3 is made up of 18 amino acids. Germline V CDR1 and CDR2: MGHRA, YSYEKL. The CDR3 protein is CASSQGTLTGGGRTEAFF. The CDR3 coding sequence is TGCGCCAGCAGCCAGGGTACCTTGACAGGGGGAGGGCGCACTGAAGCTTTCTTT.

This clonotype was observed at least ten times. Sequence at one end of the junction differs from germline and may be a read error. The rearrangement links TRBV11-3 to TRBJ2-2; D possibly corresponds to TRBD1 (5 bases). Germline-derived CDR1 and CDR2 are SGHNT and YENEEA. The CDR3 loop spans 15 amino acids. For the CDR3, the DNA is TGTGCCAGCAGCCCCCAGGGTACGAAAACCGGGGAGCTGTTTTTT. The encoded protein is CASSPQGTKTGELFF.

CDR3 loop: CASSPRQGKNTEAFF. In DNA, the CDR3 is TGTGCCAGCAGCCCACGACAGGGGAAGAACACTGAAGCTTTCTTT. V gene TRBV6-6 combines with J gene TRBJ1-1, with 8 positions matching TRBD1. The V gene end was trimmed by 6 bases and the J gene end by 1 base; junction bases not matched to a gene: 7. This CDR3 spans 15 amino acids. The germline V gene encodes CDR1 MNHNY and CDR2 SVGAGI (reference sequence).

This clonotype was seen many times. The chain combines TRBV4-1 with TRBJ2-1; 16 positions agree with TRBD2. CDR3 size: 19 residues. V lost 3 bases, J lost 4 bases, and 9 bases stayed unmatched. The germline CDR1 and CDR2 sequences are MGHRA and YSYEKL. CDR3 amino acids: CASSHPGLAGGPDYNEQFF. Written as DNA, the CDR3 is TGCGCCAGCAGCCACCCGGGACTAGCGGGGGGGCCGGATTACAATGAGCAGTTCTTC.

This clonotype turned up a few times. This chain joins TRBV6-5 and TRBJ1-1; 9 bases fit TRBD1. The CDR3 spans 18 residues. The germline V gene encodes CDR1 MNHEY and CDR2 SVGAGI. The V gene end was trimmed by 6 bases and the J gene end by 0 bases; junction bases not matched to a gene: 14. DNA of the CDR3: TGTGCCAGCAGGCCTCGGGTGTCGACAGGGGGTCTGAACACTGAAGCTTTCTTT. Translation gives CASRPRVSTGGLNTEAFF.